This T cell receptor beta chain was identified during a study of T cell clonotyping in hematopoietic cell transplantation. About the study: Recipient samples before transplant were obtained post-cytoreduction.

Turning to this clone: As yet, its antigen is unknown.

The time point here: recipient sample about 28 days before transplant, after cytoreduction. Study-wide findings and caveats: Graft donor and pretransplant recipient Inverse Simpson Index values predicted broader posttransplant TCR diversity.

This CDR3 is 13 amino acids long. Trimming left V 3 bases short and J 7 bases short, with 12 bases between. Germline CDR1 and CDR2: MNHEY and SMNVEV (reference sequence). Assay: immunoSEQ multiplex PCR; the TCRdb copy retains only in-frame clones and omits some. The sample records about 76,000 clones, roughly 95% being singletons. Sequencing used peripheral blood mononuclear cells, obtained before stem cell transplant. The chain is built from TRBV27 and TRBJ1-2; the D is unclear. This sequence originates from a woman aged 45-65 years with acute myeloid leukemia. Some clones in this sample may be carry-over from other donors' samples. The CDR3 bases are TGTGCCAGCAGTTTCGGGGTCTGGATTGGCTACACCTTC. This codes for CASSFGVWIGYTF.